This T cell receptor beta chain was found in a study of cytomegalovirus exposure and HLA in healthy donors. CDR3 length: 16 amino acids. Germline CDR1 and CDR2: MNHEY and SMNVEV (reference sequence). Between the trimmed V and J ends, which lost 0 bases and 4 bases, there was a span of 12 bases. PCR amplification relied on 60 Vbeta primers (plus 13 Jbeta primers). Assay used: immunoSEQ multiplex PCR; TCRdb lists only in-frame clones, some missing. This table has more than 90,000 clones, about 70% appearing once. Overall study findings and caveats: Data from an earlier analysis indicated that most TCR beta V segments were productive either about 87% or about 30% of the time. Later on, an analysis tied 15,000 to 20,000 TCR beta sequences to HLA alleles at 0.05 false discovery rate.

In regard to this clone: Its target is unknown.

The source is a human donor in good health. The chain combines TRBV27 with TRBJ2-2; D is possibly TRBD2 (7 bases). The source material was PBMCs. CDR3 protein: CASSLSGGGLTGELFF. CDR3 in DNA: TGTGCCAGCAGTTTATCGGGGGGGGGCCTCACCGGGGAGCTGTTTTTT.